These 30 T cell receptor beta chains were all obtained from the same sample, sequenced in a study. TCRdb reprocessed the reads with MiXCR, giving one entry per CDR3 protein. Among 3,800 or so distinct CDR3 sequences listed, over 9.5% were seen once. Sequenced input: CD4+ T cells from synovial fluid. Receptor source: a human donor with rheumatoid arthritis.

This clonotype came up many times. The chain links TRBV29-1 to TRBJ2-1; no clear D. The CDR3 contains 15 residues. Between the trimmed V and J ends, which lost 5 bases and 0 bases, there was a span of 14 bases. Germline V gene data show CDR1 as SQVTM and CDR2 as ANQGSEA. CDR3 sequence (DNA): TGCAGCGTTAACGGTGGATGGAGCTCCTACAATGAGCAGTTCTTC. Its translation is CSVNGGWSSYNEQFF.

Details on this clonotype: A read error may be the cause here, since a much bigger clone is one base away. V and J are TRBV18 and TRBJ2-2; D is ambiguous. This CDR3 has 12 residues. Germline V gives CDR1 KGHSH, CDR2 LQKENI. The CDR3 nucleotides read TGTGCCAACTCACCGAACACCGGGGAGCTGTTTTTT. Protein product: CANSPNTGELFF.

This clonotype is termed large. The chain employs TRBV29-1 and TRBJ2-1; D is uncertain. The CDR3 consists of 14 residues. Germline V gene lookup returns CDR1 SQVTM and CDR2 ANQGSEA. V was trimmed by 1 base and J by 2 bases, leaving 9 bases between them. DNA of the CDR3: TGCAGCGTTGAAGGGGCCTCGGCCTACAATGAGCAGTTCTTC. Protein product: CSVEGASAYNEQFF.

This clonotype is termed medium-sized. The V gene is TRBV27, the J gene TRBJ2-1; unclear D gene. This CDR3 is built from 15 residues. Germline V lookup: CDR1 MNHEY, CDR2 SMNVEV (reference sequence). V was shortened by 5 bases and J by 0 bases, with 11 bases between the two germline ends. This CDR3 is CASSARPSSYNEQFF. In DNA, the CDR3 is TGTGCCAGCAGTGCCAGGCCCAGCTCCTACAATGAGCAGTTCTTC.

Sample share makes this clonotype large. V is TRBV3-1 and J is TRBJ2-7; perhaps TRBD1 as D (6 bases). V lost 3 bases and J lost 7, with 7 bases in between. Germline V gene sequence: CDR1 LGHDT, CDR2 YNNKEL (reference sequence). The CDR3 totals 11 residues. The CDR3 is CASSHGTEQYF. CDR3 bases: TGTGCCAGCAGCCACGGGACAGAGCAGTACTTC.

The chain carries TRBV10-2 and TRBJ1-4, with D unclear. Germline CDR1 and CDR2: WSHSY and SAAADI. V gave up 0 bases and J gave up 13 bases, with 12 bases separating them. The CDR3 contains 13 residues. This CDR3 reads CASSESYYETLFF. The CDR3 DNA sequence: TGCGCCAGCAGTGAGTCGTACTACGAGACACTGTTTTTT.

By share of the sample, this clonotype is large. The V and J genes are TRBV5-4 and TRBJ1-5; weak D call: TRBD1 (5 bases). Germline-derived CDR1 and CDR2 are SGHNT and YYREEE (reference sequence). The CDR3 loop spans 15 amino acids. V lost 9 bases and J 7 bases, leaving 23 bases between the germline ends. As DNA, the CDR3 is TGTGCCACTACGATCCAGGGCAGGGAGAAGCAGCCCCAGCATTTT. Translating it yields CATTIQGREKQPQHF.

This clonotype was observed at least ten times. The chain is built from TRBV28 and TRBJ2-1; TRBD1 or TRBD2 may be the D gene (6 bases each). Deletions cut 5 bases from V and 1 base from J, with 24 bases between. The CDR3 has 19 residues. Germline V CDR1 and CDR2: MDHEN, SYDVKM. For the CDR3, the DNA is TGTGCCAGCAGTGGATTCGGAGGGGGGCAGAAGTTTTCCTACAATGAGCAGTTCTTC. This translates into CASSGFGGGQKFSYNEQFF.

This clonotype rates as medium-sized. CDR3 protein: CSARARQNTGELFF. The DNA of the CDR3 is TGCAGTGCTAGAGCGAGACAAAACACCGGGGAGCTGTTTTTT. J is TRBJ2-2 and V is TRBV20-1; no clear D gene. There are 14 residues in the CDR3. V lost 1 base and J 2 bases, leaving 8 bases between the germline ends. Germline V gene data show CDR1 as DFQATT and CDR2 as SNEGSKA (reference sequence).

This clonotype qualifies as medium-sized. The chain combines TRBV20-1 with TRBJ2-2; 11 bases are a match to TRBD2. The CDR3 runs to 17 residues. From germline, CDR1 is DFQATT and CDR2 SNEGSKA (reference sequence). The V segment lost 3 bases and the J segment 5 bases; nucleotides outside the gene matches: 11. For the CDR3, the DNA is TGCAGTGCTAGGGCTAACCTACTAGCGGGAGAAACCGGGGAGCTGTTTTTT. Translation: CSARANLLAGETGELFF.

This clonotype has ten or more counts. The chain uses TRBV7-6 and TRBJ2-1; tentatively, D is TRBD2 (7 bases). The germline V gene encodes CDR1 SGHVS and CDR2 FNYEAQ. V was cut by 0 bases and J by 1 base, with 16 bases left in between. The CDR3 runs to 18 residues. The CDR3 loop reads CASSLAGGAGWSYNEQFF. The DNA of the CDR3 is TGTGCCAGCAGCTTAGCGGGGGGGGCAGGGTGGTCCTACAATGAGCAGTTCTTC.

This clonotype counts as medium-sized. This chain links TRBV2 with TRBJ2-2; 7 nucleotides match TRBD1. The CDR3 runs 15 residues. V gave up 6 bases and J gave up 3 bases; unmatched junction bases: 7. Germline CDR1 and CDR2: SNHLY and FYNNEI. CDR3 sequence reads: CASRQQGGYTGELFF. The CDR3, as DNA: TGTGCCAGCAGGCAACAAGGGGGCTACACCGGGGAGCTGTTTTTT.

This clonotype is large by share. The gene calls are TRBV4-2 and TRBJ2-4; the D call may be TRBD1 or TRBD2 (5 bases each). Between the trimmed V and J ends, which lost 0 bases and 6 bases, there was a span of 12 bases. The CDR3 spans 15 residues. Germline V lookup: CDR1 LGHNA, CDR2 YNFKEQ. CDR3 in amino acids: CASSQEGRAGNIQYF. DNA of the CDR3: TGTGCCAGCAGCCAAGAGGGGCGGGCAGGAAACATTCAGTACTTC.

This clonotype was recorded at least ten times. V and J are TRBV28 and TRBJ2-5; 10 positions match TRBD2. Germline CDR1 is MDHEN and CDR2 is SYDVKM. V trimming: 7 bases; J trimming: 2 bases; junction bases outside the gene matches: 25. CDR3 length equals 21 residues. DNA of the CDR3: TGTGCCAGCACCCCTACCCAGGGGCGAGGACTAGCGGTATCCTCTCAAGAGACCCAGTACTTC. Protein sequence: CASTPTQGRGLAVSSQETQYF.

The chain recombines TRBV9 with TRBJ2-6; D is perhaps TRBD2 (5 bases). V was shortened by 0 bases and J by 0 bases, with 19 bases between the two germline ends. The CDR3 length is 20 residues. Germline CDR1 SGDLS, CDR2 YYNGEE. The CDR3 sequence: CASSVDGVAGRDSGANVLTF. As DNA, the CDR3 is TGTGCCAGCAGCGTAGACGGAGTAGCTGGACGGGACTCTGGGGCCAACGTCCTGACTTTC.

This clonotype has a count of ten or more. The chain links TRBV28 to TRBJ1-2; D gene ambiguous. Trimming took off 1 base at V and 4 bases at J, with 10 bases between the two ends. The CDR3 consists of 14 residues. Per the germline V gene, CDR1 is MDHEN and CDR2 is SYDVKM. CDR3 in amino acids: CASSLFEPVYGYTF. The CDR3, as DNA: TGTGCCAGCAGTTTATTCGAGCCCGTCTATGGCTACACCTTC.

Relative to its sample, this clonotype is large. In nucleotides, the CDR3 is TGCAGTGCTTCGGACGGGGTGGAAAAACTGTTTTTT. It yields the protein CSASDGVEKLFF. V and J are TRBV20-1 and TRBJ1-4; D gene ambiguous. The CDR3 has 12 amino acids. Germline-derived CDR1 and CDR2 are DFQATT and SNEGSKA (reference sequence). Trimming pared 5 bases from V and 8 bases from J, leaving 12 bases between.

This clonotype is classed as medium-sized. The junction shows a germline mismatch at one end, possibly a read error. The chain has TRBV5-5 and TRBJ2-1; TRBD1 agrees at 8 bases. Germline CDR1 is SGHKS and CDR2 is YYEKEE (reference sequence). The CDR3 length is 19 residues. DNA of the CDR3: TGTGCCAGCAGCCTCTCGACAGGGGACAGGACTCGCTCCTACAGTGAGCAGTTCTTC. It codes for CASSLSTGDRTRSYSEQFF.

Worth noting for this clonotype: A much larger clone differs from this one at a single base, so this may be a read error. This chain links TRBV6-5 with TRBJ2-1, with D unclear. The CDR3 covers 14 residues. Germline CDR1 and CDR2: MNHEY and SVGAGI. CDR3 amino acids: CVSSASKTFNEQFF. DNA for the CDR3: TGTGTCAGCAGTGCTTCCAAGACTTTCAATGAGCAGTTCTTC.

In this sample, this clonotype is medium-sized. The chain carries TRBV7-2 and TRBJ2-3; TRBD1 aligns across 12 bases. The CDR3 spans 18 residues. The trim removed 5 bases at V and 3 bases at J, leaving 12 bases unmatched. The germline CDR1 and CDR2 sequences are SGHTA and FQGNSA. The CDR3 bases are TGTGCCAGCAGCCCCAAGCCCGGGACAGGGGGCGCAACAGATACGCAGTATTTT. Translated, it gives CASSPKPGTGGATDTQYF. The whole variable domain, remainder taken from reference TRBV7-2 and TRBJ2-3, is GAGVSQSPSNKVTEKGKDVELRCDPISGHTALYWYRQSLGQGLEFLIYFQGNSAPDKSGLPSDRFSAERTGGSVSTLTIQRTQQEDSAVYLCASSPKPGTGGATDTQYFGPGTRLTVL.

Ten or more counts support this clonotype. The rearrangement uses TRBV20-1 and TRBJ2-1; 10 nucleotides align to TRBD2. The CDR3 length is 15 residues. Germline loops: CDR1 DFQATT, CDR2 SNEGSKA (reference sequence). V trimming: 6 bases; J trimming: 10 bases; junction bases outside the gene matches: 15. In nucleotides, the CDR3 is TGCAGTGCGCCCTTAGCGGGAGGCGTGGGGGGGGAGCAGTTCTTC. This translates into CSAPLAGGVGGEQFF.

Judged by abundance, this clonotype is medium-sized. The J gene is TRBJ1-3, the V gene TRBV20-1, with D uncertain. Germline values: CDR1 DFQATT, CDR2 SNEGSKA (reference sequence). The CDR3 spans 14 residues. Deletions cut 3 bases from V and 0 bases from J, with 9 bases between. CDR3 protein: CSARPWNSGNTIYF. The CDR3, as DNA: TGCAGTGCTAGGCCCTGGAACTCTGGAAACACCATATATTTT.

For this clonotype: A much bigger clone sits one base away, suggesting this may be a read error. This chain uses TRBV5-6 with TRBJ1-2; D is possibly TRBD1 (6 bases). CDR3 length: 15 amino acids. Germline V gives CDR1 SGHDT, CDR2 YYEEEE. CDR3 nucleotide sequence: TGTGCCAACAGCCCCGTCGGGGGCGGGGTATATGGCTACACCTTC. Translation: CANSPVGGGVYGYTF.

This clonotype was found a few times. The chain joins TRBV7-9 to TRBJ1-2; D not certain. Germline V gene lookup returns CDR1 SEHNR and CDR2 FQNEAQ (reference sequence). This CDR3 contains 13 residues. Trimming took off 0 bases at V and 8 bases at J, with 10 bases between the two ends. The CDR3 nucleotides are TGTGCCAGCAGCTTAGCGGGAGGAGAAGGCTACACCTTC. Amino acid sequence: CASSLAGGEGYTF.

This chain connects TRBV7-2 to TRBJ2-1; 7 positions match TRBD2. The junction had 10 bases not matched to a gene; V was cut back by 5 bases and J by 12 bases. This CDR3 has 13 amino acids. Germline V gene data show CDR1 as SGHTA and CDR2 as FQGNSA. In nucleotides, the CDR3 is TGTGCCAGCAGCACCCCCGGGACTACAGGGCAGTTCTTC. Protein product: CASSTPGTTGQFF.

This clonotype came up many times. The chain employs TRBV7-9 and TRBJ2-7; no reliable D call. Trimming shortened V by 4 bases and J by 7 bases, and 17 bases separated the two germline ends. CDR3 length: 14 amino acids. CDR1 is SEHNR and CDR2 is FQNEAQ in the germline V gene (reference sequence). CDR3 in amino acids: CASSSGMGTWEQYF. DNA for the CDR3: TGTGCCAGCAGCTCCGGTATGGGTACTTGGGAGCAGTACTTC.

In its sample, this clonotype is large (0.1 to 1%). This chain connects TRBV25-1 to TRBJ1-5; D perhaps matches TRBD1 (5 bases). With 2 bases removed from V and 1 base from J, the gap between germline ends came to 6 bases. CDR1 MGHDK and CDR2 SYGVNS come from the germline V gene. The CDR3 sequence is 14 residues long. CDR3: CASSEGGSNQPQHF. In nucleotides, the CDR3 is TGTGCCAGCAGTGAAGGGGGGAGCAATCAGCCCCAGCATTTT.

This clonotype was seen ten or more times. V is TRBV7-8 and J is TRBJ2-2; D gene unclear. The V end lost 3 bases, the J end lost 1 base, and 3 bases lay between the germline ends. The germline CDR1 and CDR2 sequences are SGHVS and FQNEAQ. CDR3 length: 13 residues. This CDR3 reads CASSFRNTGELFF. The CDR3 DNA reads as TGTGCCAGCAGCTTCAGGAACACCGGGGAGCTGTTTTTT.

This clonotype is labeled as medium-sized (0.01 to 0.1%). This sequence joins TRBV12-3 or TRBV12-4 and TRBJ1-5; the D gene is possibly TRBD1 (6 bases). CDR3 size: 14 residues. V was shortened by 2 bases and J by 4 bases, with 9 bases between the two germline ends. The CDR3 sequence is CASSLSGQNQPQHF. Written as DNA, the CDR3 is TGTGCCAGCAGTTTATCTGGACAGAATCAGCCCCAGCATTTT.

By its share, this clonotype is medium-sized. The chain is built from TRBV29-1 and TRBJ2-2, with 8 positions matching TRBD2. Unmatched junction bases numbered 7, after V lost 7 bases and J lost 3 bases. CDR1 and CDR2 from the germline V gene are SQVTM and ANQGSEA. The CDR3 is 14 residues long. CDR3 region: CSAGGEGYTGELFF. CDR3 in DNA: TGCAGCGCCGGGGGGGAGGGGTACACCGGGGAGCTGTTTTTT.